This record concerns one TCR beta chain sequence. Its antigen is unknown. This specimen belongs to a study of cytomegalovirus exposure and HLA in healthy donors. The study, taken as a whole, reports: A missense variant in DCLRE1C was later tied to TCR beta V- and J-gene trimming. Both high specificity and high sensitivity reportedly marked the classifier's diagnosis of cytomegalovirus status. It was taken for granted in presence/absence analyses that sequencing depth across donors was roughly uniform.

Amplification used 60 Vbeta primers and 13 Jbeta primers. Data came from immunoSEQ multiplex PCR; TCRdb stores just in-frame clones and leaves some out. The sample holds approximately 200,000 clones, roughly four fifths seen once. Source material: PBMCs. The receptor was derived from a woman between 18 and 30 years old in good health and CMV-seropositive.

CDR3 sequence: CSVVWGHTGELFF. CDR3 bases: TGCAGCGTTGTGTGGGGGCACACCGGGGAGCTGTTTTTT. The chain links TRBV29-1 to TRBJ2-2, with D tentatively TRBD1 (6 bases). The CDR3 is 13 amino acids. Germline V CDR1 and CDR2: SQVTM, ANQGSEA. V lost 4 bases and J lost 3, with 9 bases in between.